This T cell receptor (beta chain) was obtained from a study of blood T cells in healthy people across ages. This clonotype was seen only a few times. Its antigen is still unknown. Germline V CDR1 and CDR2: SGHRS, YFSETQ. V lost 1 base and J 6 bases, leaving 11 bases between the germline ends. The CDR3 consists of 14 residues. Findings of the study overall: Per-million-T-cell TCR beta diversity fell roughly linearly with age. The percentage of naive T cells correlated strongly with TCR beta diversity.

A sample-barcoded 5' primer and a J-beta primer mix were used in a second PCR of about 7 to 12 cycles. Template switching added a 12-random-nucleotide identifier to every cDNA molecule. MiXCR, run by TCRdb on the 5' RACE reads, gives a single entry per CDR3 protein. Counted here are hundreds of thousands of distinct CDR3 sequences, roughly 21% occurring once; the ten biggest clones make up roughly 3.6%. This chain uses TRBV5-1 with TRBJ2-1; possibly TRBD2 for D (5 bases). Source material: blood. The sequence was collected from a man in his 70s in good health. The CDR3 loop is CASSLPSAGNEQFF. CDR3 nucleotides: TGCGCCAGCAGCTTGCCATCGGCGGGCAATGAGCAGTTCTTC.